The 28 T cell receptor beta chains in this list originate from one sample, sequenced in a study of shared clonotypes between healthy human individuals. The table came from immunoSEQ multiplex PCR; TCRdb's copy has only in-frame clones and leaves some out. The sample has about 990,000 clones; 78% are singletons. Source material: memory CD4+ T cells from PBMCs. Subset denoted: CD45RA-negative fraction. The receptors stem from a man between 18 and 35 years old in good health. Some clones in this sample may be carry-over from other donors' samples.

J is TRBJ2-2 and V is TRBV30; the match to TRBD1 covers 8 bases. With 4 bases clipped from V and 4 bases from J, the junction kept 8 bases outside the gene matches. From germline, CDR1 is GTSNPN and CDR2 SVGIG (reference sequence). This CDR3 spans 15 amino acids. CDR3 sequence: CAWTQGVGFTGELFF. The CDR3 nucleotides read TGTGCCTGGACACAGGGGGTAGGTTTCACCGGGGAGCTGTTTTTT. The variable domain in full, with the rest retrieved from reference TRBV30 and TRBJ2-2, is SQTIHQWPATLVQPVGSPLSLECTVEGTSNPNLYWYRQAAGRGLQLLFYSVGIGQISSEVPQNLSASRPQDRQFILSSKKLLLSDSGFYLCAWTQGVGFTGELFFGEGSRLTVL.

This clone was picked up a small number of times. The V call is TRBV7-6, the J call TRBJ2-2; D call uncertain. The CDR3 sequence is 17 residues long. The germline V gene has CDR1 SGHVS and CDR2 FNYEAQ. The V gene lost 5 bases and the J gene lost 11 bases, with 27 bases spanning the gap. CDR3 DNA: TGTGCCAGCAGCCAACCTTTTAGGTGGGCTTCCTCTGGAGAGCTGTTTTTT. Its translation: CASSQPFRWASSGELFF.

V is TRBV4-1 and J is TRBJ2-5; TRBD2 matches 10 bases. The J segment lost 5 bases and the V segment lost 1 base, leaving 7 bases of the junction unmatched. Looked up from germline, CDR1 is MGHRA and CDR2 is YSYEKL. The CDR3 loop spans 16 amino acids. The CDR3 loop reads CASSQAAGGPSETQYF. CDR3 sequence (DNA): TGCGCCAGCAGCCAAGCAGCGGGAGGGCCCTCGGAGACCCAGTACTTC.

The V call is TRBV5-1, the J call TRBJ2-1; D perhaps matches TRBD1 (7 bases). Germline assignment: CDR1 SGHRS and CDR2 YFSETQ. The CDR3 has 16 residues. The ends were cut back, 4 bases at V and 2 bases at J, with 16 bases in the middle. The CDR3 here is CASSIIPGGTYNEQFF. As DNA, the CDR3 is TGCGCCAGCAGCATAATCCCAGGGGGGACCTACAATGAGCAGTTCTTC.

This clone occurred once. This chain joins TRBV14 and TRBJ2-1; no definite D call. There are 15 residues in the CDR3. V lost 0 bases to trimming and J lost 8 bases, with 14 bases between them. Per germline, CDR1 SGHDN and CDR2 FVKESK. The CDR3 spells CASSQDSWLVYEQFF. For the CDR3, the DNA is TGTGCCAGCAGCCAAGATTCCTGGCTAGTCTATGAGCAGTTCTTC. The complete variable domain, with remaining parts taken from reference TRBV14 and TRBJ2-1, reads EAGVTQFPSHSVIEKGQTVTLRCDPISGHDNLYWYRRVMGKEIKFLLHFVKESKQDESGMPNNRFLAERTGGTYSTLKVQPAELEDSGVYFCASSQDSWLVYEQFFGPGTRLTVL.

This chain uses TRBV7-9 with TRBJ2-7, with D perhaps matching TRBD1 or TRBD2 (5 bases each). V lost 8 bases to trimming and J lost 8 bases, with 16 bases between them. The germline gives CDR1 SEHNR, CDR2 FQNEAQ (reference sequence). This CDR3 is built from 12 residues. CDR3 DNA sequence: TGTGCCAGCGGCGCAGAGGGGCCCCAGCAGTACTTC. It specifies CASGAEGPQQYF.

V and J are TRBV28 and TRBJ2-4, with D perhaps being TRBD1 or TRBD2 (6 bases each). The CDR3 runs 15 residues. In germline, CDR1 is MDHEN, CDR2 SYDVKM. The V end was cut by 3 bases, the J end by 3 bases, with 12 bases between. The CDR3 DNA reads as TGTGCCAGCAGTTTTTTGGAGGGGGGCAAAAACATTCAGTACTTC. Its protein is CASSFLEGGKNIQYF.

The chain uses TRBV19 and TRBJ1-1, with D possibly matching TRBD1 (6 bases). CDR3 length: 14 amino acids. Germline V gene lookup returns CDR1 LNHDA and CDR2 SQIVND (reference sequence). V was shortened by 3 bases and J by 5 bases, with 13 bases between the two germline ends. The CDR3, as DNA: TGTGCCAGTAGTATTGCAGGGGTGGAGACTGAAGCTTTCTTT. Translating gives CASSIAGVETEAFF.

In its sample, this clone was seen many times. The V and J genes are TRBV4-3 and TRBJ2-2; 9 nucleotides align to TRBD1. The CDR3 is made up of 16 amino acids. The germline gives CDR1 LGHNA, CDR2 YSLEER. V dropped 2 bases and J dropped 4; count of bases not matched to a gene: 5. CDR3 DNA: TGCGCCAGCAGCCAAAATACAGGGGGCGTCACCGGGGAGCTGTTTTTT. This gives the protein CASSQNTGGVTGELFF.

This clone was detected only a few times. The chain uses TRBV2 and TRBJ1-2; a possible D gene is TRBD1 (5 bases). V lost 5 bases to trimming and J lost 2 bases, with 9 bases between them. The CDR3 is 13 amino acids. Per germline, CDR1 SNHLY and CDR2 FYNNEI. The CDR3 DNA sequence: TGTGCCAGCAGTTCGACAGAGAACTATGGCTACACCTTC. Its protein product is CASSSTENYGYTF.

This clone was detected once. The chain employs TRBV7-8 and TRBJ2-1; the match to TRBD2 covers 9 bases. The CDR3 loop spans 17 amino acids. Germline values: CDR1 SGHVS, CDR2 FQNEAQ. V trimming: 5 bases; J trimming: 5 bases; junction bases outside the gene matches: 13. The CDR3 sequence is CASSRPRVAGEHNEQFF. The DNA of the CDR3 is TGTGCCAGCAGCCGACCGCGGGTAGCGGGAGAGCACAATGAGCAGTTCTTC.

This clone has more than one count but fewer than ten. The CDR3 bases are TGTGCCAGTAGTATGAGGGGACTCCGAGGGCAGTTCTTC. It encodes CASSMRGLRGQFF. The chain joins TRBV19 to TRBJ2-1; D is possibly TRBD2 (6 bases). The CDR3 runs to 13 residues. Trimming stripped 3 bases from V and 12 bases from J, with 15 bases between. CDR1 and CDR2 (germline): LNHDA, SQIVND (reference sequence).

The CDR3 DNA sequence: TGTGCCAGTACGAACACTTACGAGCAGTACTTC. The encoded protein is CASTNTYEQYF. The rearrangement uses TRBV2 and TRBJ2-7; no definite D call. The CDR3 is 11 residues long. The germline V and J ends were trimmed by 9 bases and 4 bases, with 10 bases remaining between them. In germline, CDR1 is SNHLY, CDR2 FYNNEI.

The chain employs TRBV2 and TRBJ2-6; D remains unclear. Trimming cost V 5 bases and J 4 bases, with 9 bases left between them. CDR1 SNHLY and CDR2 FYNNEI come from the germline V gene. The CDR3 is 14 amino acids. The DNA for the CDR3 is TGTGCCAGCAGTAGGTGGTCCGGGGCCAACGTCCTGACTTTC. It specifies CASSRWSGANVLTF.

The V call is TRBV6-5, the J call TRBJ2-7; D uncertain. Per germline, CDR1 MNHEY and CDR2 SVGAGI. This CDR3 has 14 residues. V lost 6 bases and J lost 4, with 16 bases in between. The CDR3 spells CASRIKPDRYEQYF. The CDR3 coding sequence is TGTGCCAGCAGAATAAAACCGGACCGGTACGAGCAGTACTTC.

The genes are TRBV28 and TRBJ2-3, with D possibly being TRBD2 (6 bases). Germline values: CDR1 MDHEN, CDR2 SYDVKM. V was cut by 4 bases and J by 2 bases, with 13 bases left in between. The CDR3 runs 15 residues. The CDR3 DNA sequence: TGTGCCAGCAGTTCGAGAAGGGAGGCCACAGATACGCAGTATTTT. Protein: CASSSRREATDTQYF.

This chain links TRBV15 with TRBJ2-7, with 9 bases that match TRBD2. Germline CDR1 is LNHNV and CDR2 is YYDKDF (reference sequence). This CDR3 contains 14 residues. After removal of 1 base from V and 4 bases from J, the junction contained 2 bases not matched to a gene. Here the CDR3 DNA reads TGTGCCACCAGCAGAGGAGCGGGAGGTTACGAGCAGTACTTC. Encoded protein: CATSRGAGGYEQYF.

Written as DNA, the CDR3 is TGTGCCAGCAGTGACCAGAGCTACGAGCAGTACTTC. Translation gives CASSDQSYEQYF. The V gene is TRBV7-9, the J gene TRBJ2-7, with D hard to call. Germline lookup yields CDR1 SEHNR and CDR2 FQNEAQ (reference sequence). The V end was cut by 6 bases, the J end by 3 bases, with 9 bases between. CDR3 length: 12 amino acids.

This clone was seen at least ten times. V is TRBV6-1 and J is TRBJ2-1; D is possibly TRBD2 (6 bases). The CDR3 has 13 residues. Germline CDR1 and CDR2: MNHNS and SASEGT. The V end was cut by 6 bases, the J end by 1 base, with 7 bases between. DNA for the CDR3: TGTGCCAGCAGGCTAGCGTCCTACAATGAGCAGTTCTTC. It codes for CASRLASYNEQFF.

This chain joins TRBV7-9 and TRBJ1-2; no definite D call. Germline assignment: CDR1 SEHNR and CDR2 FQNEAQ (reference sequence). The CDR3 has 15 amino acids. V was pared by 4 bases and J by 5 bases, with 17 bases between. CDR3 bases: TGTGCCAGCAGCTACGGACTCTCCTCGGGGTATGGCTACACCTTC. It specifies CASSYGLSSGYGYTF.

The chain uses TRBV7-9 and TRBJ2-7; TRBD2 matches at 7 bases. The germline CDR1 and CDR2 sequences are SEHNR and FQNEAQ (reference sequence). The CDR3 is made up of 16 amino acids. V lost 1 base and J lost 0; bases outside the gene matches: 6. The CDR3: CASSLVLGEGSYEQYF. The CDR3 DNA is TGTGCCAGCAGCTTAGTGTTGGGGGAGGGCTCCTACGAGCAGTACTTC.

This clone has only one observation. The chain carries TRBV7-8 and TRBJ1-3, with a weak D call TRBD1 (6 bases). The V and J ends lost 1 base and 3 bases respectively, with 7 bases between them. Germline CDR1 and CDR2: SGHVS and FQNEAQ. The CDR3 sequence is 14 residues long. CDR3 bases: TGTGCCAGCAGCTTAGAGGGGGGTGGAAACACCATATATTTT. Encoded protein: CASSLEGGGNTIYF.

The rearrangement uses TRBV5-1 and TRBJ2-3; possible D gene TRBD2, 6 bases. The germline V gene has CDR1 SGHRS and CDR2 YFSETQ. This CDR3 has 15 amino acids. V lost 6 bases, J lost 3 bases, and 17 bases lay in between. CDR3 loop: CASTPWASATDTQYF. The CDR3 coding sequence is TGCGCCAGCACCCCTTGGGCTAGCGCGACAGATACGCAGTATTTT.

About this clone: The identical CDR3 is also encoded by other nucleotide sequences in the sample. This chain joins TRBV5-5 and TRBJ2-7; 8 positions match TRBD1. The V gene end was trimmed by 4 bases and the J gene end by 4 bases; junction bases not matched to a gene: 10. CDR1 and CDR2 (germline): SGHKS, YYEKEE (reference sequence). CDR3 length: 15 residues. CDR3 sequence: CASSPRTGTYYEQYF. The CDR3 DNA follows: TGTGCCAGCAGCCCGAGGACAGGGACCTATTACGAGCAGTACTTC.

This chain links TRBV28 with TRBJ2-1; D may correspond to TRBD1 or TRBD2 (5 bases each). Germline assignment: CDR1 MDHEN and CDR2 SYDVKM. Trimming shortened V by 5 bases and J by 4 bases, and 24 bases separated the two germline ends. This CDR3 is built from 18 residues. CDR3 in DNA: TGTGCCAGCAGTCCGGGACGGATATTTACTTCAGGGTACAATGAGCAGTTCTTC. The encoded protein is CASSPGRIFTSGYNEQFF.

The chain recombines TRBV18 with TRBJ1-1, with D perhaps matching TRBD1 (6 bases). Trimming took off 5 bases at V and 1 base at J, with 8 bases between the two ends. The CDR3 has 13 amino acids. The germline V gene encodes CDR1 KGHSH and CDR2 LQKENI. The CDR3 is CASSVGQNTEAFF. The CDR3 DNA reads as TGTGCCAGCTCAGTGGGACAGAACACTGAAGCTTTCTTT.

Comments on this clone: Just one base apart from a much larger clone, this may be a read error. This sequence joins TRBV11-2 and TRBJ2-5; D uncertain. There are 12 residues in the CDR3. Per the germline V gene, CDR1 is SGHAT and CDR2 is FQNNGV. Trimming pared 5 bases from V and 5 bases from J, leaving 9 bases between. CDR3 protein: CASSLAWETQYF. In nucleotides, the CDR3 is TGTGCCAGCAGCCTTGCTTGGGAGACCCAGTACTTC.

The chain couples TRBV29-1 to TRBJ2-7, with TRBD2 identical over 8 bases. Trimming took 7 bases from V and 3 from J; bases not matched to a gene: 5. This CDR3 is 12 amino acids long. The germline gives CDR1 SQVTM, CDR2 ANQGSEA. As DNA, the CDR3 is TGCAGCGCAGCGGGAGAGGGCTACGAGCAGTACTTC. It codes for CSAAGEGYEQYF.